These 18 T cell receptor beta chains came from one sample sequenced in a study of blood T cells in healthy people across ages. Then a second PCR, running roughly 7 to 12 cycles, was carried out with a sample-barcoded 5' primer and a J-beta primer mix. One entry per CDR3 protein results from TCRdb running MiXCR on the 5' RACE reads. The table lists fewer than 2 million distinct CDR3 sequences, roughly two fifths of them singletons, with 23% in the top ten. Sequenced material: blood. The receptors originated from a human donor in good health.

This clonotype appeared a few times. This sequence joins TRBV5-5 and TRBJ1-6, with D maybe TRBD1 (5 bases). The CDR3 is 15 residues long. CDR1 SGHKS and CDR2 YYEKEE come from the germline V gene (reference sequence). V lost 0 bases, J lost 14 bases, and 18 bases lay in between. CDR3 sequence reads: CASSLGGSQVHTLHF. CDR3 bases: TGTGCCAGCAGCTTGGGGGGATCACAGGTTCATACCCTCCACTTT.

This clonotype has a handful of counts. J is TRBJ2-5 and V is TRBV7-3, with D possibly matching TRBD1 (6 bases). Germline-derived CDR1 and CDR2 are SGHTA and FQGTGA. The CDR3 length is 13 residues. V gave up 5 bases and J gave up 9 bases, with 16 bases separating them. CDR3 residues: CASSRGPEGAQYF. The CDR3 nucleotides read TGTGCCAGCAGCCGGGGCCCCGAGGGGGCCCAGTACTTC.

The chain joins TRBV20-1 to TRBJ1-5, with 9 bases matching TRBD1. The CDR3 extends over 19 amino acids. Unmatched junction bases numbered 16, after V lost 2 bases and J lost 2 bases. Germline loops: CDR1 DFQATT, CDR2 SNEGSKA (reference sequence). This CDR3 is CSARRTGEHFGAGNQPQHF. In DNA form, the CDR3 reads TGCAGTGCTAGACGGACAGGGGAGCATTTTGGGGCTGGCAATCAGCCCCAGCATTTT.

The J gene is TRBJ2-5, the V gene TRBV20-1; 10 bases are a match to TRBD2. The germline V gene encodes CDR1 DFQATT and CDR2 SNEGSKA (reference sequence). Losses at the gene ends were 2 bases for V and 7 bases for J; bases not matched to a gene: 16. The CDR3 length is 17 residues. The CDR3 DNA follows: TGCAGTGCTAGATCCGTCCAAGAGCGGGGGGGCCGGGGGACCCAGTACTTC. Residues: CSARSVQERGGRGTQYF.

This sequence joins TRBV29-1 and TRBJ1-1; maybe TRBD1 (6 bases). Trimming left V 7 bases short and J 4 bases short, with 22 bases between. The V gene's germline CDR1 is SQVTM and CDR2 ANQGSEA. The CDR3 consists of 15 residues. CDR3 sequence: CSALGEGGRTTEAFF. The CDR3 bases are TGCAGCGCCCTCGGGGAAGGGGGACGGACCACTGAAGCTTTCTTT.

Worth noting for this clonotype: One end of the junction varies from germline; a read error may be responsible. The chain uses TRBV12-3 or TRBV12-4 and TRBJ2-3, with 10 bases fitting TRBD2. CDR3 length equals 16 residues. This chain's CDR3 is CASSLSSGGISDAQYF. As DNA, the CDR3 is TGTGCCAGCAGTTTGAGTAGCGGGGGGATATCAGATGCGCAGTATTTT.

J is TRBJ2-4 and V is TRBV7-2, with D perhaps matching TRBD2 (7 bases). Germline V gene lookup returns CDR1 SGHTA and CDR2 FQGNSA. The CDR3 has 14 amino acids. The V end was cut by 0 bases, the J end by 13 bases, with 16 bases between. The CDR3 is CASSLAGGRWEQYF. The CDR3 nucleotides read TGTGCCAGCAGCTTAGCGGGGGGGCGATGGGAGCAGTACTTC.

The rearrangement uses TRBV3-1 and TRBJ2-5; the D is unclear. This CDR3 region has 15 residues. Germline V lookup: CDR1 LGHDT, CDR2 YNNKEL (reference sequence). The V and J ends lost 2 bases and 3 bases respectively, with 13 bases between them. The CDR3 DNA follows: TGTGCCAGCAGCCAACCCTCACCGCCGAAAGAGACCCAGTACTTC. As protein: CASSQPSPPKETQYF.

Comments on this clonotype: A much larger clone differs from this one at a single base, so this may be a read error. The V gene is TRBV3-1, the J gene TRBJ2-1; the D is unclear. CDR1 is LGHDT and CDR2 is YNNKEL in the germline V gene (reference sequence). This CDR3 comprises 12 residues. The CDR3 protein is CASSHKYSEQFF. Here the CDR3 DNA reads TGTGCCAGCAGCCACAAATACAGTGAGCAGTTCTTC.

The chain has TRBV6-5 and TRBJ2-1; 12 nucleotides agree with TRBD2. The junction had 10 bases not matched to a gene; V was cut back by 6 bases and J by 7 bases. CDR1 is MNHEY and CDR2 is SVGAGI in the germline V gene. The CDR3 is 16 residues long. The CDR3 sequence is CASRTASGGVWNEQFF. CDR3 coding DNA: TGTGCCAGCAGAACTGCTAGCGGGGGGGTGTGGAATGAGCAGTTCTTC.

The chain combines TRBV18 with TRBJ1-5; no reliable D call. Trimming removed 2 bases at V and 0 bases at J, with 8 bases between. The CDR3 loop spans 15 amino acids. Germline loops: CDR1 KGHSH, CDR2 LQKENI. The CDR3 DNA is TGTGCCAGCTCACCAGTGCCCAGTAGCAATCAGCCCCAGCATTTT. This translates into CASSPVPSSNQPQHF.

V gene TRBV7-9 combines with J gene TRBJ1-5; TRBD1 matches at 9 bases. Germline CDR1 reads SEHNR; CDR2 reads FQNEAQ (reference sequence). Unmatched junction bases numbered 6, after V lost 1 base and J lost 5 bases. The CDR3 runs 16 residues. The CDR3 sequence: CASSLDGQGRDQPQHF. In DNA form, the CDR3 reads TGTGCCAGCAGCTTAGACGGACAGGGGAGGGATCAGCCCCAGCATTTT.

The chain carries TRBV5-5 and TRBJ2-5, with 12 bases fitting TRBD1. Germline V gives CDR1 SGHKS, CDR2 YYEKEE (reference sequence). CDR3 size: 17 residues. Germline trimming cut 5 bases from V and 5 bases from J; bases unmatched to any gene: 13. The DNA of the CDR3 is TGTGCCAGCAGTGCAACCCGGGGACAGGGGGCGTCGGAGACCCAGTACTTC. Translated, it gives CASSATRGQGASETQYF.

The chain's CDR3 is CASSLQGPRVEAFF. The CDR3 DNA is TGTGCCAGCAGCTTACAGGGGCCCAGAGTTGAAGCTTTCTTT. The rearrangement joins TRBV7-2 to TRBJ1-1; D possibly corresponds to TRBD1 (6 bases). The CDR3 has 14 amino acids. The germline V gene encodes CDR1 SGHTA and CDR2 FQGNSA. Trimming stripped 2 bases from V and 7 bases from J, with 14 bases between.

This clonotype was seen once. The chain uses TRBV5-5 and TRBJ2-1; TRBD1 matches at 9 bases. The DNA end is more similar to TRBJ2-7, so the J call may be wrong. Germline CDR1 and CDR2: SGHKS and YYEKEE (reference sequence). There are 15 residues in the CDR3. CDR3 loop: CASSLLTGGDDEQYF. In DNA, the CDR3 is TGTGCCAGCAGCTTGTTGACAGGGGGAGATGACGAGCAGTACTTC.

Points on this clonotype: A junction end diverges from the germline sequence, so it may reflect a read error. The CDR3: CSAGDHGVANYGYTF. In nucleotides, the CDR3 is TGCAGTGCTGGAGATCACGGGGTAGCTAACTATGGCTACACCTTC. The chain is built from TRBV20-1 and TRBJ1-2; D is unresolved. Germline V lookup: CDR1 DFQATT, CDR2 SNEGSKA (reference sequence). CDR3 size: 15 residues.

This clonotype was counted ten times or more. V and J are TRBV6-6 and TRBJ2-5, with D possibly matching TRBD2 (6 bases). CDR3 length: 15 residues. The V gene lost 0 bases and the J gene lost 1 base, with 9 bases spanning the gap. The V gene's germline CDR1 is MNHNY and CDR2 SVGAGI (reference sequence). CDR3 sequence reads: CASSYSMGGQETQYF. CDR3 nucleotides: TGTGCCAGCAGTTACTCGATGGGGGGCCAAGAGACCCAGTACTTC.

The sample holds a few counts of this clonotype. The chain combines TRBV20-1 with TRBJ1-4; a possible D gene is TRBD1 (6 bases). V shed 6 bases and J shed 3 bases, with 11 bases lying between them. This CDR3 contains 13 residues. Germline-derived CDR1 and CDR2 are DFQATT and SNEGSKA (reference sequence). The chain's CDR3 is CSALDRANEKLFF. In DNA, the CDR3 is TGCAGTGCGTTGGACAGAGCTAATGAAAAACTGTTTTTT.